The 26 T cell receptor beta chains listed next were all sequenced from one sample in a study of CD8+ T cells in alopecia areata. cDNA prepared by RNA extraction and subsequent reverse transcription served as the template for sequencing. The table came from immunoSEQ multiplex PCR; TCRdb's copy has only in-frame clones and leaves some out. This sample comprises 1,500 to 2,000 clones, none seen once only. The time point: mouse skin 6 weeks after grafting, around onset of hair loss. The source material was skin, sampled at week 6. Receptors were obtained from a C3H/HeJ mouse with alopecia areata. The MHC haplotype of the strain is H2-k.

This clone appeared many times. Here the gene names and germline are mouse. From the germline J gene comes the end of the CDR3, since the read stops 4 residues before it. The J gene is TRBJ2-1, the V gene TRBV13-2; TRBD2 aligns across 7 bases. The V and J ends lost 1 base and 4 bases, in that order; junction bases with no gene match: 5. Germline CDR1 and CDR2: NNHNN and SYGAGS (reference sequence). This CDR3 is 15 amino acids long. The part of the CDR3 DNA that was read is TGTGCCAGCGGTGATTCCTGGGGGAAATATGCT. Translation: CASGDSWGKYA. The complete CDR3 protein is CASGDSWGKYAEQFF.

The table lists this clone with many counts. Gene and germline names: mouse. The CDR3 protein is CASSSSLGAYEQYF. CDR3 bases read: TGTGCCAGCAGTTCCTCCCTGGGGGCCTAT. The J gene is TRBJ2-7, the V gene TRBV13-1; TRBD2 agrees at 7 bases. Read coverage stops 4 residues before the CDR3 terminus; the germline J gene supplies the remainder. V trimming: 4 bases; J trimming: 2 bases; junction bases outside the gene matches: 6. The CDR3 loop spans 14 amino acids. Germline V CDR1 and CDR2: NSHNY, SYGAGN.

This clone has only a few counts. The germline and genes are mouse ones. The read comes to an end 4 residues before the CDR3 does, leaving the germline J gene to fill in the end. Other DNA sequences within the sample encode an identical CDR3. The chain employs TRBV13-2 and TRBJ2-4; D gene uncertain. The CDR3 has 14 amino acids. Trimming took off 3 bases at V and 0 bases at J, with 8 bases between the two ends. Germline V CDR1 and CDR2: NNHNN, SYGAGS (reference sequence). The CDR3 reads CASGGTASQNTLYF. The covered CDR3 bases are TGTGCCAGCGGTGGCACAGCTAGTCAAAAC.

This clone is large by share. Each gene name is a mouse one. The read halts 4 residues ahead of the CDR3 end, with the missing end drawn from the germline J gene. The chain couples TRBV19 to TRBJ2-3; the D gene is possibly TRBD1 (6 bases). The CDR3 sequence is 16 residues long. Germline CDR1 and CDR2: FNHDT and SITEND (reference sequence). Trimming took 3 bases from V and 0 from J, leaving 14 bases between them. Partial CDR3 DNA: TGTGCCAGCAGTACCCCCCCAGGGGTTAGTGCAGAA. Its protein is CASSTPPGVSAE. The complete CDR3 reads CASSTPPGVSAETLYF.

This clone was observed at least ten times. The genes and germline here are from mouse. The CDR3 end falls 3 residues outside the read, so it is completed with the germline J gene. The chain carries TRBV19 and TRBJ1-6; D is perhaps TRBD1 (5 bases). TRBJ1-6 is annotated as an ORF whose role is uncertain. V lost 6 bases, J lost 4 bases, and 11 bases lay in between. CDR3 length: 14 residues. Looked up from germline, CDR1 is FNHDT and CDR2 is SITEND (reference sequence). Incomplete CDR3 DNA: TGTGCCAGCACTACGGACAAGTATAATTCGCCC. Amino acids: CASTTDKYNSP. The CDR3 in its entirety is CASTTDKYNSPLYF.

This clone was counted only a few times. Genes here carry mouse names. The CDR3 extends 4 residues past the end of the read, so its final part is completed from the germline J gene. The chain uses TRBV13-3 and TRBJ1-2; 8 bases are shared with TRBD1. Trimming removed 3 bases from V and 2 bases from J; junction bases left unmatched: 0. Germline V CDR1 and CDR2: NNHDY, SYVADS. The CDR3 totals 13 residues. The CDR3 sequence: CASSGTGNSDYTF. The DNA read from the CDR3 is TGTGCCAGCAGTGGGACAGGGAACTCC.

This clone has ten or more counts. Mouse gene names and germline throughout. Here the CDR3 reads CASPRTGANTGQLYF. CDR3 DNA (partial): TGTGCCAGCCCCCGGACTGGGGCAAACACCGGG. The genes are TRBV19 and TRBJ2-2; 9 nucleotides match TRBD2. The read finishes 4 residues shy of the CDR3 end, and the germline J gene is used to complete it. The CDR3 runs 15 residues. Trimming cost V 7 bases and J 0 bases; bases outside gene matches: 4. Germline loops: CDR1 FNHDT, CDR2 SITEND (reference sequence).

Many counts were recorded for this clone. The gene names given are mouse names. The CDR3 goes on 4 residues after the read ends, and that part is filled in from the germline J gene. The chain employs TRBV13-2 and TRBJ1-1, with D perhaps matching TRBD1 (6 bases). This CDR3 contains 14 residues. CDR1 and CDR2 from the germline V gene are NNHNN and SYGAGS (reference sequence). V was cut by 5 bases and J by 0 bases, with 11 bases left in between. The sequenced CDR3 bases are TGTGCCAGCGGAACCGGGACAACAAACACA. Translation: CASGTGTTNT. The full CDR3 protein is CASGTGTTNTEVFF.

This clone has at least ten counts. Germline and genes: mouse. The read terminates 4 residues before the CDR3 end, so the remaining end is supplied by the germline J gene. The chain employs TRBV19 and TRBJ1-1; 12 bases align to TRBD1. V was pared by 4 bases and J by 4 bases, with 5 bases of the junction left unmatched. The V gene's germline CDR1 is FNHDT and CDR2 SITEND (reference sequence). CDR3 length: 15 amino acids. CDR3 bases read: TGTGCCAGCAGTCTGGGACAGGGGGCCGGCACA. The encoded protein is CASSLGQGAGT. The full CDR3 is CASSLGQGAGTEVFF.

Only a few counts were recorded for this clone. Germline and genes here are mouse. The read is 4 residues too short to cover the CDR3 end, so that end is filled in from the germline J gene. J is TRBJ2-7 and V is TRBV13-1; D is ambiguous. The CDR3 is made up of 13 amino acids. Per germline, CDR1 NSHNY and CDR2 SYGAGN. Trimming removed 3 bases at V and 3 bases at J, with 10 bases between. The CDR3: CASSVTTLYEQYF. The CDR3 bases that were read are TGTGCCAGCAGTGTGACAACCCTCTAT.

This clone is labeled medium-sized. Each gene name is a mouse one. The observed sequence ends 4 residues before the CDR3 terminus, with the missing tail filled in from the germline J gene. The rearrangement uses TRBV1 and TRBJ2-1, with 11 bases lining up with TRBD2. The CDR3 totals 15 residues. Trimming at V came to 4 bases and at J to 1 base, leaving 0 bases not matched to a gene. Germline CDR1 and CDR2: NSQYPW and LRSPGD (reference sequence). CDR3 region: CTCSGDWGNYAEQFF. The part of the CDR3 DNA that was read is TGCACCTGCAGTGGGGACTGGGGGAACTATGCT. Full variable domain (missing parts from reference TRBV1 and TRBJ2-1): VTLLEQNPRWRLVPRGQAVNLRCILKNSQYPWMSWYQQDLQKQLQWLFTLRSPGDKEVKSLPGADYLATRVTDTELRLQVANMSQGRTLYCTCSGDWGNYAEQFFGPGTRLTVL.

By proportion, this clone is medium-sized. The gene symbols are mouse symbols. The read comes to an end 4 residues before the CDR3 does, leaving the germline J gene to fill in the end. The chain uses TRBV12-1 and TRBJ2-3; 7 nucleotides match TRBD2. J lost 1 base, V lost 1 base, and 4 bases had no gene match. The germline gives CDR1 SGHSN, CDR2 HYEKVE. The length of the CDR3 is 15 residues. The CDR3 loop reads CASSLLGERAETLYF. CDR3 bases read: TGTGCCAGCTCTCTGCTGGGGGAGCGTGCAGAA.

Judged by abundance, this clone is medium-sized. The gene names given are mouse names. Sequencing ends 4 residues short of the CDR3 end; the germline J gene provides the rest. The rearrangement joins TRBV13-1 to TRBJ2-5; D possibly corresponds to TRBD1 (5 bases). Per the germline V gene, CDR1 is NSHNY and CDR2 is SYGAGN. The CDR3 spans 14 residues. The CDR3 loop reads CASSDEGREDTQYF. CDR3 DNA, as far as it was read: TGTGCCAGCAGTGATGAGGGGAGAGAAGAC.

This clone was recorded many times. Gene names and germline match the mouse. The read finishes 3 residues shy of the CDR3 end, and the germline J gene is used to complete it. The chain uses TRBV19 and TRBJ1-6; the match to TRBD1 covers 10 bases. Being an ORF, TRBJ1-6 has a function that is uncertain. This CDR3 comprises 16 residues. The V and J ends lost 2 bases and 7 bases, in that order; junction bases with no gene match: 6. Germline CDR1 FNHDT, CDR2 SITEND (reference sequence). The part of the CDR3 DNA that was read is TGTGCCAGCAGTATCGGGACAGGGGTCGGGAATTCGCCC. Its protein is CASSIGTGVGNSP. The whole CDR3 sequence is CASSIGTGVGNSPLYF.

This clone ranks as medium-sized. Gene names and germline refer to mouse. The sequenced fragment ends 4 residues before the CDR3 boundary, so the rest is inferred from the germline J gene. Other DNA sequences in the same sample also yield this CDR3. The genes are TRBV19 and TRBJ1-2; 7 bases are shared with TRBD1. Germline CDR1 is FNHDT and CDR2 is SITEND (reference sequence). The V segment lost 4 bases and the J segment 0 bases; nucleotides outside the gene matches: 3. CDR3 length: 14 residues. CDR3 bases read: TGTGCCAGCAGTCGGGACAGTTCAAACTCC. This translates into CASSRDSSNS. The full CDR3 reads CASSRDSSNSDYTF.

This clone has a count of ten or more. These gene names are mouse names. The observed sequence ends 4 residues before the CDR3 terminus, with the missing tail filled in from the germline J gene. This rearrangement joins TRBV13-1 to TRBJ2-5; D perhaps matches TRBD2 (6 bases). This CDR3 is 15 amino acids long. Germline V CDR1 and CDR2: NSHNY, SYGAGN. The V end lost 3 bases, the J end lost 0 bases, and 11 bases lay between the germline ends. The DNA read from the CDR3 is TGTGCCAGCAGTGGGTCTGGGGTAAACCAAGAC. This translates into CASSGSGVNQD. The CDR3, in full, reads CASSGSGVNQDTQYF.

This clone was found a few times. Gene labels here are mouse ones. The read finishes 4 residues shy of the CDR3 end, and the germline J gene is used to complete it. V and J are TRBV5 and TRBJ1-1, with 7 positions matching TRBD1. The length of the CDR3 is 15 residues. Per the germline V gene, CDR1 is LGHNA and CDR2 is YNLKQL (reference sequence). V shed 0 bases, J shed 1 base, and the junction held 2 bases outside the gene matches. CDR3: CASSQDRDRNTEVFF. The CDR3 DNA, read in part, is TGTGCCAGCAGCCAAGATCGGGACAGAAACACA.

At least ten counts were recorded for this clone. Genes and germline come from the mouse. The CDR3 is CASSFQGYNTGQLYF. The DNA read from the CDR3 is TGTGCTAGCAGTTTTCAGGGGTATAACACCGGG. This chain connects TRBV29 to TRBJ2-2; perhaps TRBD1 as D (6 bases). The read terminates 4 residues ahead of where the CDR3 ends, so the germline J gene completes it. This CDR3 has 15 amino acids. V was shortened by 3 bases and J by 2 bases, with 10 bases between the two germline ends. Germline values: CDR1 MSHET, CDR2 SYDVDS.

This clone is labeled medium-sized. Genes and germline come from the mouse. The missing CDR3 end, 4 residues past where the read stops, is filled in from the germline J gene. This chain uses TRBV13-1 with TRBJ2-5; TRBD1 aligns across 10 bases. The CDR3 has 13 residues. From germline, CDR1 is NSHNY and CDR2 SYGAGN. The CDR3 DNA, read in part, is TGTGCCAGCAGTGGGGACAGGGGAGAC. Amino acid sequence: CASSGDRGD. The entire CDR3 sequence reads CASSGDRGDTQYF.

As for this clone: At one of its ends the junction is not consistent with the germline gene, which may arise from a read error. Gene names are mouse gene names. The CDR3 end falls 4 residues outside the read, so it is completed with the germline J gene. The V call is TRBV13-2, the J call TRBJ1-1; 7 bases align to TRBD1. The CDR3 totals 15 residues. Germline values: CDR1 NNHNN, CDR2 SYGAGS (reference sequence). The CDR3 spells CASGDDRVANTEVFF. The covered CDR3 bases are TGTGCCAGCGGGGATGACAGGGTTGCAAACACA.

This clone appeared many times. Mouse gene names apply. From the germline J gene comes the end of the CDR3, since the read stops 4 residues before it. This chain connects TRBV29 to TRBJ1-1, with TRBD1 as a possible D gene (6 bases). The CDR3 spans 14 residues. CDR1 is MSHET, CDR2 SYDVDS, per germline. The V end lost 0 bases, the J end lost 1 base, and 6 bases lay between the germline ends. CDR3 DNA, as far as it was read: TGTGCTAGCAGTTTATCGGGACAAAACACA. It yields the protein CASSLSGQNT. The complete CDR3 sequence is CASSLSGQNTEVFF.

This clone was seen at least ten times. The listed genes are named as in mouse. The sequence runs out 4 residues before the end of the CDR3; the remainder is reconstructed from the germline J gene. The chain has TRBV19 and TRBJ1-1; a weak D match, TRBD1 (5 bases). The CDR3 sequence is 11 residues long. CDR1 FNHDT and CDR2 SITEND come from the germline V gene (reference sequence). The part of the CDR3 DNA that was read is TGTGCCAGCAGTGGGCAGGGA. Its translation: CASSGQG. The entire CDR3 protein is CASSGQGEVFF.

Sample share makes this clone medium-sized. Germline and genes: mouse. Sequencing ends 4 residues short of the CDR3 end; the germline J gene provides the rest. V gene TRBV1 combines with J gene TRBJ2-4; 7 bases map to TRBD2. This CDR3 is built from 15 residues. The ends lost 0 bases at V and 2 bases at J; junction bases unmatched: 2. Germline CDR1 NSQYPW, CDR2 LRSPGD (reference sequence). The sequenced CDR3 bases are TGCACCTGCAGTGCAGAACTGGGGAATCAAAAC. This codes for CTCSAELGNQN. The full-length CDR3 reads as CTCSAELGNQNTLYF.

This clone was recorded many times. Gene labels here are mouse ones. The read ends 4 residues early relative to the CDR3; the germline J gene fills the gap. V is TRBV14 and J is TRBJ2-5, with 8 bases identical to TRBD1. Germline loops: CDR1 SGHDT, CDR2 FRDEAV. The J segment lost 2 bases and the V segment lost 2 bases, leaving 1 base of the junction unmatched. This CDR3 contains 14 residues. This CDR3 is CASSLDRVQDTQYF. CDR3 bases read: TGTGCCAGCAGTTTGGACAGGGTCCAAGAC.

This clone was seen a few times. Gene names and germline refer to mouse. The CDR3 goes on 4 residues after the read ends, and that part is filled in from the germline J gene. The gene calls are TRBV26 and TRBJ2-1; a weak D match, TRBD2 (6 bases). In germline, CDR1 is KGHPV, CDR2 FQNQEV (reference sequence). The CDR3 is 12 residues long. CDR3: CATGGMGAEQFF. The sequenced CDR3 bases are TGTGCCACCGGGGGGATGGGCGCT. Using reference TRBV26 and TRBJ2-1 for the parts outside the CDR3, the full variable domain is NSKVIQTPRYLVKGQGQKAKMRCIPEKGHPVVFWYQQNKNNEFKFLINFQNQEVLQQIDMTEKRFSAECPSNSPCSLEIQSSEAGDSALYLCATGGMGAEQFFGPGTRLTVL.

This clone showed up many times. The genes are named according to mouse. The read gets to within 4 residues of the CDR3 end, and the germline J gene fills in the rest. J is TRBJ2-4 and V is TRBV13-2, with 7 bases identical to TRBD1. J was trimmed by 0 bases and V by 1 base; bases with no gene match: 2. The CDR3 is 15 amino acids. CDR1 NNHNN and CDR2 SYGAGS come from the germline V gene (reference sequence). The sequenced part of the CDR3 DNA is TGTGCCAGCGGTGATCACAGGGGTAGTCAAAAC. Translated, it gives CASGDHRGSQN. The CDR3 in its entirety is CASGDHRGSQNTLYF.